This entry concerns a single T cell receptor beta chain. The antigen this receptor binds is unknown. No per-base quality is available; no much larger clone lies one base away. The germline ends are 13 bases apart after V is trimmed by 2 bases and J by 2 bases. CDR1 and CDR2 are drawn from the germline V gene: KGHSH, LQKENI. The CDR3 numbers 16 residues from cysteine through phenylalanine. The read is trimmed to its CDR3 DNA, 48 bases read in frame from base 1. The source of the sample is a study of CD8+CD57+ T cells in acquired aplastic anemia (dated by TCRdb to 2016 to 2019). Looking at the study overall: A mean of 3.2 ug of DNA, ranging from roughly 0.18 to 30 ug, was extracted from sorted CD4+ and CD8+ cells. CD8+CD57+ expansion was defined as frequency above the mean frequency observed in healthy subjects. Results and caveats for the whole study, not just this receptor: No significant difference in CD8+ Simpson's diversity was found between patients and healthy controls (P=0.060). Some 30 CD8+ CDR3 sequences were found to be shared between patients and controls, but these sequences appeared to be highly expressed in patients and within the immunodominant clones of the patients.

TCR beta VDJ combination and CDR3 sequence profiling used genomic DNA as the template. An Illumina HiSeq 2000 was the platform used for TCR repertoire sequencing. Per the original workflow: Repertoires were assessed using TRBV/TRBJ rearrangement plots, CDR3 size and DJ length profiles, and Simpson's diversity index. The most abundant DNA sequence in the deep sequencing data was defined as the immunodominant clone. CDR3 amino acid sequences were screened for sharing across subjects and compared with published repertoires and the VDJdb database. In TCRdb, the public reads were trimmed at Q25 with fastp and aligned with MiXCR, with productive beta chains retained. For every CDR3 protein sequence, its rows merge into one entry that carries the most common genes and DNA. TCRdb's processing, not the study's, gives the V and J calls here. In all, the sample holds roughly 150,000 distinct CDR3 sequences, and around half of those were seen once. The top ten clonotypes cover 2.5% to 4% of the sample.

Patients chosen for sequencing had shown expansion of CD8+CD57+ cells by flow cytometry. Every patient had severe acquired aplastic anemia, diagnosed using the International Study of Aplastic Anemia and Agranulocytosis and Camitta criteria. No patient had received any therapy when blood was sampled. The study deep-sequenced TCR repertoires of sorted CD4+ and CD8+ blood T cells from severe aplastic anemia patients and healthy subjects. Patients were enrolled under clinicaltrials.gov protocols 00001620, 01623167, 00001397, 00071045, 00081523 and 00961064 in the USA. Ficoll-Paque density gradient centrifugation was used to isolate peripheral blood mononuclear cells. Before DNA was extracted, CD4+ and CD8+ T cells were sorted using either FACS or magnetic beads.

The sequence was collected from a human donor with aplastic anemia. Sequencing was done on a sample of sorted CD4+, CD8+, or CD8+CD57+ T cells (not recorded which) from PBMCs. The chain employs TRBV18 and TRBJ1-5; TRBD1 could be the D gene, as 5 bases match. The base sequence is TGTGCCAGCTCACCAGTGACAGTTCGAGGCAATCAGCCCCAGCATTTT. Its protein reads: CASSPVTVRGNQPQHF.